The next 6 T cell receptor beta chains were all read from a single sample in a study of cytomegalovirus exposure and HLA in healthy donors (dated by TCRdb to the late 2010s). Libraries were built with the immunoSEQ multiplex PCR assay. This is the immuneACCESS table as TCRdb keeps it, with only in-frame sequences that have V and J called. A part of the clones is gone; compared with another copy, unresolved V genes explain less than half, and the rest is unexplained. The sample yields some 250,000 clones; roughly 90% were counted once. 0.37% of the sample comes from the top ten. The sequenced sample consisted of PBMCs. The receptors shown here come from a young woman in good health and CMV-seronegative.

The gene calls are TRBV2 and TRBJ2-2; D is perhaps TRBD1 (6 bases). The CDR3 length is 19 residues. CDR1 is SNHLY, CDR2 FYNNEI, per germline. V was clipped by 0 bases and J by 0 bases, with 17 bases between them. The CDR3 region has the DNA TGTGCCAGCAGTGAAGCGATGGGCAGGGGCCCCGCGAACACCGGGGAGCTGTTTTTT. It is translated as CASSEAMGRGPANTGELFF.

The rearrangement links TRBV4-3 to TRBJ2-3, with D possibly TRBD2 on 6 matching bases. V was cut by 3 bases and J by 0 bases, with 13 bases left in between. The germline CDR1 and CDR2 sequences are LGHNA and YSLEER. CDR3 length equals 16 residues. The CDR3 region has the DNA TGCGCCAGCAGCCACTTTAGCGGTGCTAGCACAGATACGCAGTATTTT. It is translated as CASSHFSGASTDTQYF.

This clone was detected once. This chain connects TRBV15 to TRBJ1-1; 7 bases are a match to TRBD1. CDR3 length: 12 residues. V lost 4 bases to trimming and J lost 9 bases; unmatched junction nucleotides: 5. Germline CDR1 is LNHNV and CDR2 is YYDKDF (reference sequence). The CDR3 is CATSTMDRQAFF. The CDR3 nucleotides read TGTGCCACCAGCACAATGGACAGGCAAGCTTTCTTT.

This CDR3 reads CASSQGPGSSYNEQFF. Written as DNA, the CDR3 is TGCGCCAGCAGCCAAGGTCCTGGGAGCTCCTACAATGAGCAGTTCTTC. The rearrangement links TRBV4-1 to TRBJ2-1, with TRBD2 as a possible D gene (5 bases). The V end lost 1 base, the J end lost 0 bases, and 10 bases lay between the germline ends. The germline V gene encodes CDR1 MGHRA and CDR2 YSYEKL. This CDR3 region has 16 residues.

The chain is built from TRBV27 and TRBJ1-6; D ambiguous. Looked up from germline, CDR1 is MNHEY and CDR2 is SMNVEV (reference sequence). The CDR3 consists of 12 residues. V was cut by 6 bases and J by 4 bases, with 4 bases left in between. The CDR3 protein is CASREYNSPLHF. CDR3 DNA sequence: TGTGCCAGCAGAGAGTATAATTCACCCCTCCACTTT.

The J gene is TRBJ1-1, the V gene TRBV5-4, with D possibly matching TRBD1 (6 bases). Germline V gene lookup returns CDR1 SGHNT and CDR2 YYREEE (reference sequence). CDR3 length equals 14 residues. V lost 0 bases and J 5 bases, leaving 11 bases between the germline ends. CDR3 region: CASSLERGGTEAFF. CDR3 sequence (DNA): TGTGCCAGCAGCTTGGAGAGGGGGGGGACTGAAGCTTTCTTT.